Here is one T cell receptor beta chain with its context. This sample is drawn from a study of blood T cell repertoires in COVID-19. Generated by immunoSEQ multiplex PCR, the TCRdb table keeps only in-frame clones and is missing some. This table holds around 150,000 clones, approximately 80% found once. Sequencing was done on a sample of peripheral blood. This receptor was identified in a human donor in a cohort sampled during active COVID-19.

CDR3 coding DNA: TGTGCCAGCAGCGAGATAGCGGGGGGGCCGGGTGAGACCCAGTACTTC. This codes for CASSEIAGGPGETQYF. The gene calls are TRBV7-2 and TRBJ2-5; 11 bases align to TRBD2. Germline CDR1 is SGHTA and CDR2 is FQGNSA. V was pared by 5 bases and J by 5 bases, with 10 bases of the junction left unmatched. This CDR3 comprises 16 residues.